This TCR beta chain was profiled in a study of shared T cell receptors in the human thymus. The table came from immunoSEQ multiplex PCR; TCRdb's copy has only in-frame clones and leaves some out. The table has hundreds of thousands of clones, around 87% seen once. V lost 6 bases, J lost 5 bases, and 6 bases stayed unmatched. The germline gives CDR1 SGHDN, CDR2 FVKESK. The CDR3 is made up of 14 amino acids. This same sample was also part of a study on human thymus T cells. That source notes: Corrective heart surgery yielded the resections from which the thymus tissue came.

The chain carries TRBV14 and TRBJ2-1; TRBD1 matches 8 bases. The sequencing input was thymocytes. The source is a boy under two years old with a congenital heart defect. The CDR3 loop reads CASRGQGRNNEQFF. For the CDR3, the DNA is TGTGCCAGCAGAGGACAGGGCAGGAACAATGAGCAGTTCTTC.